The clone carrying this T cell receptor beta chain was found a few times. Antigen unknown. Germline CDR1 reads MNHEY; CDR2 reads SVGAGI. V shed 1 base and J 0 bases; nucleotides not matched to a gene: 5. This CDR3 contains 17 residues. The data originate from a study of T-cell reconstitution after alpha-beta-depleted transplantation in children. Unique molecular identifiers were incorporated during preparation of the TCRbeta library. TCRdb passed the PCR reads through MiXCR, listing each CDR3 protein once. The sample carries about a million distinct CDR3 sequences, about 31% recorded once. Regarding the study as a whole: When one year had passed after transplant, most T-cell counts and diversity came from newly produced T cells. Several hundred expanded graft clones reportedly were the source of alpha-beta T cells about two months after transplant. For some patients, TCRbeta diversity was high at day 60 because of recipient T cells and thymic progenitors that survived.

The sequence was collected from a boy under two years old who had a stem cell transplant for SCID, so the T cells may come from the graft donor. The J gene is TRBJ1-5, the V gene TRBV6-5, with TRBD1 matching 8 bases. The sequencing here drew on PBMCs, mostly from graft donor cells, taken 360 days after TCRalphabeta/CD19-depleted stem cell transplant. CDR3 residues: CASSYWGQASSNQPQHF. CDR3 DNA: TGTGCCAGCAGTTACTGGGGACAGGCGAGTAGCAATCAGCCCCAGCATTTT.